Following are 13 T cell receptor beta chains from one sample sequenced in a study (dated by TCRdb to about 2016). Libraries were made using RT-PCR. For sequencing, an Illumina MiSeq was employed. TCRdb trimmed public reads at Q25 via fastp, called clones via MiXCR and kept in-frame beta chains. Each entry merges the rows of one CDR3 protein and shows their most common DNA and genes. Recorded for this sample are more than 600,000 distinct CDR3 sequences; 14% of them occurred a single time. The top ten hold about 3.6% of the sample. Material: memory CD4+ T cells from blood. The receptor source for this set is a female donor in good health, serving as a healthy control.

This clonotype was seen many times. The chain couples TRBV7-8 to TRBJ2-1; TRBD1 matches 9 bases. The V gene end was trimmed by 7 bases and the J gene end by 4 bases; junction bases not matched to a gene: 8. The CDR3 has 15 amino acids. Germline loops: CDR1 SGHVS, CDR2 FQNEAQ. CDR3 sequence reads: CASTSRDRDYNEQFF. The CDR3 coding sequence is TGTGCCAGCACAAGCCGGGACAGGGATTACAATGAGCAGTTCTTC.

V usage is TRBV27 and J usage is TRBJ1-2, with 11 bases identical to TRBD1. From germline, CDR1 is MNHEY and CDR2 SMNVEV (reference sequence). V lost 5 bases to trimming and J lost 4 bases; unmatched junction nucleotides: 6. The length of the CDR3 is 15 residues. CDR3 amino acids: CASSPGQGELYGYTF. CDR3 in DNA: TGTGCCAGCAGTCCGGGACAGGGGGAACTCTATGGCTACACCTTC.

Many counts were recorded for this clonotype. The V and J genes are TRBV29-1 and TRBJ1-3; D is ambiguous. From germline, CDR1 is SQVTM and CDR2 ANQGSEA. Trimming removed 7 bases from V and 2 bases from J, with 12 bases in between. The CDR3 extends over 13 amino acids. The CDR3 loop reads CSAHLAPGNTIYF. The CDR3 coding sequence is TGCAGCGCACACCTGGCCCCTGGAAACACCATATATTTT.

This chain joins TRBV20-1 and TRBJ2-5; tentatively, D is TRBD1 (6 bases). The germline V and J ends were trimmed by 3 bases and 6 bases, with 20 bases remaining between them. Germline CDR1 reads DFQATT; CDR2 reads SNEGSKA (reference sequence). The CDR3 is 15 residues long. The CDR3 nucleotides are TGCAGTGCTAGGGATATTTTGGGGGCGGATAAGACCCAGTACTTC. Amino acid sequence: CSARDILGADKTQYF.

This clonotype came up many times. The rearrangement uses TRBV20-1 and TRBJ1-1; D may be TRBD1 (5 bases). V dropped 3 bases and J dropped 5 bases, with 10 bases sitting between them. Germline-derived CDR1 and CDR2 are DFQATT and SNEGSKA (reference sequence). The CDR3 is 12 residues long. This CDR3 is CSARPGLTEAFF. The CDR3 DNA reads TGCAGTGCTAGGCCAGGGTTGACTGAAGCTTTCTTT.

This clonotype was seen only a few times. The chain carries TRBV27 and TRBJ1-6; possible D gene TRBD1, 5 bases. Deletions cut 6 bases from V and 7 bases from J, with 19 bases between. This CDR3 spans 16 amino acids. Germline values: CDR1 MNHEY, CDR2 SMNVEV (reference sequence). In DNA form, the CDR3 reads TGTGCCAGCAGCCTCACCCGTGGGGCAGGAAATTCACCCCTCCACTTT. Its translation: CASSLTRGAGNSPLHF.

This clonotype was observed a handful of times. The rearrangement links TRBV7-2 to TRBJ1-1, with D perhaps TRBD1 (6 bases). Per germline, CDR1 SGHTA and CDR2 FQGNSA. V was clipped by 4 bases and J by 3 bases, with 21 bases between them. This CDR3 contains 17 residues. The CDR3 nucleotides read TGTGCCAGCAGCTCAAATTCAATGACAGGCGCAGACACTGAAGCTTTCTTT. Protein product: CASSSNSMTGADTEAFF.

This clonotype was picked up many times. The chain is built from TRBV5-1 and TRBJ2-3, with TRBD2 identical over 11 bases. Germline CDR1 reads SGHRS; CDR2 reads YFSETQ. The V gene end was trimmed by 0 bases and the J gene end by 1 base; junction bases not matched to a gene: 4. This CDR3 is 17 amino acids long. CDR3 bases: TGCGCCAGCAGCTTGGAACTAGCGGGAGTTGGCACAGATACGCAGTATTTT. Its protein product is CASSLELAGVGTDTQYF. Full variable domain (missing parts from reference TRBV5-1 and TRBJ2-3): KAGVTQTPRYLIKTRGQQVTLSCSPISGHRSVSWYQQTPGQGLQFLFEYFSETQRNKGNFPGRFSGRQFSNSRSEMNVSTLELGDSALYLCASSLELAGVGTDTQYFGPGTRLTVL.

This CDR3 reads CASSRTGGKAGNTIYF. Here the CDR3 DNA reads TGTGCCAGCAGTCGGACAGGCGGAAAAGCTGGAAACACCATATATTTT. The chain couples TRBV6-5 to TRBJ1-3, with 7 bases matching TRBD1. The germline gives CDR1 MNHEY, CDR2 SVGAGI. CDR3 size: 16 residues. With 5 bases clipped from V and 2 bases from J, the junction kept 9 bases outside the gene matches.

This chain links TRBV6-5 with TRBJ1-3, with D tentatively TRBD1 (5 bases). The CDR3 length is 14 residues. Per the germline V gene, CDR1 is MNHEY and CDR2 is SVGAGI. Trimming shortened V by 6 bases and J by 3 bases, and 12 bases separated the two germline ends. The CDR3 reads CASSSGRSGNTIYF. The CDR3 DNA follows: TGTGCCAGCAGCTCGGGACGGAGTGGAAACACCATATATTTT.

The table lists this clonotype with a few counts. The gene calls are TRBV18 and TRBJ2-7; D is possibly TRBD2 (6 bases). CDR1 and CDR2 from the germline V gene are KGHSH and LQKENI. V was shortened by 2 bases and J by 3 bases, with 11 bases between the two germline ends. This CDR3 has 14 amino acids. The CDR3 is CASSPVATSYEQYF. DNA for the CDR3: TGTGCCAGCTCACCAGTTGCGACTAGCTACGAGCAGTACTTC.

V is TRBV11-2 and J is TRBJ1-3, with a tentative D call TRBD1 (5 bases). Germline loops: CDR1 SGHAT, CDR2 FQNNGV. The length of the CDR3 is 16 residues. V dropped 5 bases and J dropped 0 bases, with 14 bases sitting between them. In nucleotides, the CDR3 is TGTGCCAGCAGCCTATACCAGACAGTCTCTGGAAACACCATATATTTT. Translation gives CASSLYQTVSGNTIYF.

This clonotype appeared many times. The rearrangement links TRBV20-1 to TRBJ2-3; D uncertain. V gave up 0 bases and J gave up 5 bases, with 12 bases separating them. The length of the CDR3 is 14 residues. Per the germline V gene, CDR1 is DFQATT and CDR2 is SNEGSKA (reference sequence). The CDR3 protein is CSARDQALKDTQYF. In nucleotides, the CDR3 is TGCAGTGCTAGAGATCAGGCCTTAAAAGATACGCAGTATTTT.